This T cell receptor (beta chain) was found in a study of blood T cell repertoires in COVID-19. Study context: The United States, Italy and Spain were the sources of the acute and convalescent COVID-19 samples. From T cells, B-cell-depleted T cells, or PBMCs came the material, which was cDNA or gDNA.

This clone occurred a few times. Method: immunoSEQ multiplex PCR; TCRdb's copy keeps in-frame clones and lacks some. The data hold about 480,000 clones, with 75% to 90% observed a single time. This CDR3 has 12 residues. V gave up 1 base and J gave up 12 bases, with 9 bases separating them. The chain recombines TRBV12-3 or TRBV12-4 with TRBJ1-4; D remains unclear. The specimen was PBMCs or T cells enriched from blood (not recorded which). The source of this sequence is a woman aged 55 to 70 who had recovered from COVID-19. The DNA for the CDR3 is TGTGCCAGCAGTTTAGGAGAGGTGGAACTGTTTTTT. It encodes CASSLGEVELFF.